The 31 T cell receptor beta chains listed next were all sequenced from one sample in a study of blood T cells in healthy people across ages. A sample-barcoded 5' primer and a J-beta primer mix were used in a second PCR of about 7 to 12 cycles. TCRdb processed the 5' RACE reads anew with MiXCR; each CDR3 protein has one entry. The data hold roughly 830,000 distinct CDR3 sequences, with less than 80% observed a single time. The sample comprised blood. These receptors all come from a man aged 25-45 years in good health.

The rearrangement uses TRBV13 and TRBJ2-7, with 7 bases that match TRBD1. Losses at the gene ends were 1 base for V and 4 bases for J; bases not matched to a gene: 4. The CDR3 totals 14 residues. Germline V gene data show CDR1 as PRHDT and CDR2 as FYEKMQ (reference sequence). This CDR3 is CASSLERQGYEQYF. The CDR3 nucleotides are TGTGCCAGCAGCTTAGAGAGACAGGGATACGAGCAGTACTTC. Complete variable domain (other parts from reference TRBV13 and TRBJ2-7): AAGVIQSPRHLIKEKRETATLKCYPIPRHDTVYWYQQGPGQDPQFLISFYEKMQSDKGSIPDRFSAQQFSDYHSELNMSSLELGDSALYFCASSLERQGYEQYFGPGTRLTVT.

In regard to this clonotype: At one end the junction does not follow the germline gene, possibly because of a read error. This rearrangement joins TRBV20-1 to TRBJ1-6; D ambiguous. The germline CDR1 and CDR2 sequences are DFQATT and SNEGSKA (reference sequence). This CDR3 is built from 12 residues. This CDR3 is CSAGDGNSPLHF. The CDR3 region has the DNA TGCAGTGCTGGAGACGGGAATTCACCCCTCCACTTT.

The genes are TRBV5-4 and TRBJ2-4, with TRBD2 as a possible D gene (7 bases). CDR3 size: 16 residues. Trimming took off 4 bases at V and 7 bases at J, with 21 bases between the two ends. Germline loops: CDR1 SGHNT, CDR2 YYREEE (reference sequence). The CDR3 region is CASSLPGGRQDNIQYF. The CDR3 DNA reads TGTGCCAGCAGCCTCCCCGGGGGGCGCCAAGATAACATTCAGTACTTC.

Only a few counts were recorded for this clonotype. The chain carries TRBV12-3 or TRBV12-4 and TRBJ2-5; TRBD1 might be the D (5 bases). The length of the CDR3 is 13 residues. Between the trimmed V and J ends, which lost 5 bases and 0 bases, there was a span of 7 bases. DNA of the CDR3: TGTGCCAGCAGTCGACAGCACCAAGAGACCCAGTACTTC. Translating it yields CASSRQHQETQYF.

The chain uses TRBV12-3 or TRBV12-4 and TRBJ2-3; the D gene is possibly TRBD1 (5 bases). Trimming stripped 7 bases from V and 3 bases from J, with 17 bases between. This CDR3 has 15 residues. CDR3 in amino acids: CASTQGVARTDTQYF. For the CDR3, the DNA is TGTGCCAGCACTCAGGGCGTAGCTAGAACAGATACGCAGTATTTT.

The chain couples TRBV6-5 to TRBJ1-6; the D is unclear. V lost 7 bases and J lost 9, with 10 bases in between. This CDR3 comprises 12 residues. Germline CDR1 MNHEY, CDR2 SVGAGI. CDR3 bases: TGTGCCAGCACTGAGGGTGGTTCACCCCTCCACTTT. Translating it yields CASTEGGSPLHF.

The rearrangement links TRBV6-1 to TRBJ1-1, with D uncertain. V lost 5 bases and J 4 bases, leaving 14 bases between the germline ends. In germline, CDR1 is MNHNS, CDR2 SASEGT. The CDR3 loop spans 14 amino acids. The CDR3 loop reads CASSTRWESTEAFF. CDR3 coding DNA: TGTGCCAGCAGTACACGATGGGAGAGCACTGAAGCTTTCTTT.

This clonotype was recorded a few times. The genes are TRBV29-1 and TRBJ2-1; D possibly corresponds to TRBD2 (5 bases). This CDR3 is 11 amino acids long. Germline V gene sequence: CDR1 SQVTM, CDR2 ANQGSEA. With 3 bases removed from V and 9 bases from J, the gap between germline ends came to 9 bases. The CDR3 DNA sequence: TGCAGCGTTGATTCCCGGGGTGAGCAGTTCTTC. Translated: CSVDSRGEQFF.

Only a few counts were recorded for this clonotype. J is TRBJ2-1 and V is TRBV6-5; 8 bases are shared with TRBD2. The CDR3 runs to 16 residues. The germline V gene encodes CDR1 MNHEY and CDR2 SVGAGI. Trimming cost V 2 bases and J 2 bases; bases outside gene matches: 5. CDR3 amino acids: CASSYKREKPYNEQFF. The CDR3 DNA reads TGTGCCAGCAGTTACAAGCGGGAGAAGCCCTACAATGAGCAGTTCTTC.

As for this clonotype: This sequence may be a read error, since a much larger clone differs from it by one base. The chain joins TRBV5-1 to TRBJ2-7; 9 bases are shared with TRBD1. The CDR3 contains 16 residues. Germline V CDR1 and CDR2: SGHRS, YFSETQ. J gave up 7 bases and V 0 bases, and 11 bases lay outside the gene matches. This chain's CDR3 is CASSLEGTGSLREQYF. The DNA for the CDR3 is TGCGCCAGCAGCTTGGAGGGGACAGGGTCCTTAAGGGAGCAGTACTTC.

The rearrangement links TRBV5-1 to TRBJ2-1; tentative D call: TRBD2 (5 bases). Per germline, CDR1 SGHRS and CDR2 YFSETQ. There are 12 residues in the CDR3. The V end was cut by 4 bases, the J end by 10 bases, with 12 bases between. CDR3 residues: CASSVSGEEQFF. In nucleotides, the CDR3 is TGCGCCAGCAGCGTTTCCGGGGAGGAGCAGTTCTTC. Complete variable domain (other parts from reference TRBV5-1 and TRBJ2-1): KAGVTQTPRYLIKTRGQQVTLSCSPISGHRSVSWYQQTPGQGLQFLFEYFSETQRNKGNFPGRFSGRQFSNSRSEMNVSTLELGDSALYLCASSVSGEEQFFGPGTRLTVL.

The chain joins TRBV2 to TRBJ1-1; 7 positions match TRBD1. CDR3 size: 13 residues. Germline V gene lookup returns CDR1 SNHLY and CDR2 FYNNEI. The J segment lost 4 bases and the V segment lost 8 bases, leaving 7 bases of the junction unmatched. The CDR3 bases are TGTGCCAGCGGAGAGACAGGGCTCACTGAAGCTTTCTTT. It encodes CASGETGLTEAFF.

The rearrangement uses TRBV29-1 and TRBJ2-7, with TRBD1 matching 9 bases. CDR3 length: 14 amino acids. V lost 2 bases to trimming and J lost 1 base; unmatched junction nucleotides: 3. Germline V gene lookup returns CDR1 SQVTM and CDR2 ANQGSEA. The CDR3 DNA is TGCAGCGTTGAACCGGGACAGGGATCCTACGAGCAGTACTTC. This encodes CSVEPGQGSYEQYF.

V and J are TRBV7-9 and TRBJ2-3, with 10 bases matching TRBD1. Germline CDR1 and CDR2: SEHNR and FQNEAQ (reference sequence). This CDR3 region has 18 residues. The V and J ends lost 4 bases and 4 bases, in that order; junction bases with no gene match: 14. CDR3: CASSSPEPPGTGADTQYF. In nucleotides, the CDR3 is TGTGCCAGCAGCTCACCTGAACCTCCCGGGACAGGGGCAGATACGCAGTATTTT. The whole variable domain, filled in from reference TRBV7-9 and TRBJ2-3, reads DTGVSQNPRHKITKRGQNVTFRCDPISEHNRLYWYRQTLGQGPEFLTYFQNEAQLEKSRLLSDRFSAERPKGSFSTLEIQRTEQGDSAMYLCASSSPEPPGTGADTQYFGPGTRLTVL.

This chain joins TRBV12-3 or TRBV12-4 and TRBJ2-2; D possibly corresponds to TRBD2 (6 bases). The CDR3 spans 12 residues. Trimming stripped 8 bases from V and 7 bases from J, with 11 bases between. This CDR3 is CASCLTSGELFF. Here the CDR3 DNA reads TGTGCCAGCTGCCTGACTAGCGGGGAGCTGTTTTTT.

This chain links TRBV20-1 with TRBJ2-3; a possible D gene is TRBD1 (7 bases). CDR1 is DFQATT and CDR2 is SNEGSKA in the germline V gene (reference sequence). The CDR3 length is 15 residues. Trimming took off 8 bases at V and 5 bases at J, with 23 bases between the two ends. For the CDR3, the DNA is TGCAGTCTTACCGGAGGGGGCCTTAATGGAGATACGCAGTATTTT. Residues: CSLTGGGLNGDTQYF.

The J gene is TRBJ2-1, the V gene TRBV9; 9 bases agree with TRBD2. V gave up 2 bases and J gave up 8 bases; unmatched junction bases: 14. The CDR3 runs 17 residues. Germline loops: CDR1 SGDLS, CDR2 YYNGEE. This CDR3 is CASSVESGGLGADEQFF. CDR3 sequence (DNA): TGTGCCAGCAGCGTCGAAAGCGGGGGGCTAGGTGCGGATGAGCAGTTCTTC.

There are many counts of this clonotype. The CDR3 loop reads CASSLVREGSSGYTF. CDR3 DNA: TGTGCCAGCAGCTTAGTGAGGGAAGGGAGCTCTGGCTACACCTTC. The rearrangement uses TRBV7-3 and TRBJ1-2; D is unclear. The CDR3 loop spans 15 amino acids. V shed 2 bases and J shed 7 bases, with 17 bases lying between them. Germline values: CDR1 SGHTA, CDR2 FQGTGA.

This clonotype was found a few times. This chain's CDR3 is CASSVAWSSYEQYF. The CDR3 nucleotides read TGTGCCAGCAGCGTAGCTTGGTCCAGTTACGAGCAGTACTTC. This sequence joins TRBV9 and TRBJ2-7; D remains unclear. Per the germline V gene, CDR1 is SGDLS and CDR2 is YYNGEE. V lost 0 bases and J 4 bases, leaving 11 bases between the germline ends. The CDR3 has 14 residues.

The chain has TRBV20-1 and TRBJ1-6; no clear D gene. CDR1 DFQATT and CDR2 SNEGSKA come from the germline V gene (reference sequence). This CDR3 has 15 residues. Trimming shortened V by 1 base and J by 4 bases, and 11 bases separated the two germline ends. The CDR3 loop is CSARGTAYYNSPLHF. Written as DNA, the CDR3 is TGCAGTGCTAGAGGAACAGCGTATTATAATTCACCCCTCCACTTT.

The rearrangement links TRBV25-1 to TRBJ1-1, with 7 nucleotides matching TRBD1. The trim removed 7 bases at V and 4 bases at J, leaving 9 bases unmatched. The CDR3 length is 14 residues. Per germline, CDR1 MGHDK and CDR2 SYGVNS. This CDR3 is CASKGTGVSTEAFF. CDR3 nucleotides: TGTGCCAGCAAGGGCACAGGGGTGTCCACTGAAGCTTTCTTT.

In this sample, this clonotype turned up a few times. The rearrangement uses TRBV6-5 and TRBJ2-7; 9 positions match TRBD1. The CDR3 has 15 residues. Germline assignment: CDR1 MNHEY and CDR2 SVGAGI. V lost 6 bases and J lost 0; bases outside the gene matches: 6. The CDR3 region is CASSSDRGISYEQYF. The CDR3, as DNA: TGTGCCAGCAGCTCTGACAGGGGGATCTCCTACGAGCAGTACTTC.

The chain uses TRBV2 and TRBJ2-5; weak D call: TRBD1 (5 bases). The CDR3 sequence is 15 residues long. CDR1 and CDR2 (germline): SNHLY, FYNNEI. Trimming shortened V by 4 bases and J by 1 base, and 13 bases separated the two germline ends. Here the CDR3 DNA reads TGTGCCAGCAGTGCGGCAGACAGCCTCCAAGAGACCCAGTACTTC. This codes for CASSAADSLQETQYF. Based on the CDR3 plus reference TRBV2 and TRBJ2-5, the full variable domain is EPEVTQTPSHQVTQMGQEVILRCVPISNHLYFYWYRQILGQKVEFLVSFYNNEISEKSEIFDDQFSVERPDGSNFTLKIRSTKLEDSAMYFCASSAADSLQETQYFGPGTRLLVL.

Only one count was recorded for this clonotype. The V call is TRBV10-3, the J call TRBJ1-2; D is perhaps TRBD1 (5 bases). V shed 0 bases and J shed 3 bases, with 8 bases lying between them. The germline CDR1 and CDR2 sequences are ENHRY and SYGVKD. The CDR3 extends over 14 amino acids. The CDR3 coding sequence is TGTGCCATCAGTGAGTCGAGGGACGACTATGGCTACACCTTC. Amino acids: CAISESRDDYGYTF.

The chain recombines TRBV28 with TRBJ2-7, with 7 nucleotides matching TRBD1. The J call may be in error: the DNA end matches TRBJ2-5 better. The CDR3 has 16 residues. Germline V gene data show CDR1 as MDHEN and CDR2 as SYDVKM. The CDR3 DNA reads TGTGCCAGCAGTTTGCTCGGGACAGTCGAAGGCGAGACCCAGTACTTC. Translating it yields CASSLLGTVEGETQYF.

Here the CDR3 DNA reads TGTGCCAGCAGCAACGACATAACTGAAGCTTTCTTT. Its protein product is CASSNDITEAFF. The V call is TRBV6-2 or TRBV6-3, the J call TRBJ1-1; D unresolved. The V and J ends lost 6 bases and 5 bases respectively, with 10 bases between them. This CDR3 region has 12 residues. The germline gives CDR1 MNHEY, CDR2 SVGEGT.

The chain uses TRBV4-3 and TRBJ1-2; D gene ambiguous. CDR3 length: 15 amino acids. Germline assignment: CDR1 LGHNA and CDR2 YSLEER. V was cut by 0 bases and J by 4 bases, with 12 bases left in between. CDR3 region: CASSQEGSTGYGYTF. As DNA, the CDR3 is TGCGCCAGCAGCCAAGAGGGATCGACCGGCTATGGCTACACCTTC.

The sample holds a few counts of this clonotype. The CDR3 coding sequence is TGTGCCAGCAGTTTAGCGGCGGGAGGATCCACAGATACGCAGTATTTT. Protein: CASSLAAGGSTDTQYF. The rearrangement joins TRBV28 to TRBJ2-3; 8 bases map to TRBD2. Germline V gene lookup returns CDR1 MDHEN and CDR2 SYDVKM. The CDR3 is 16 residues long. V gave up 2 bases and J gave up 2 bases; unmatched junction bases: 6. Full variable domain (rest looked up from reference TRBV28 and TRBJ2-3): DVKVTQSSRYLVKRTGEKVFLECVQDMDHENMFWYRQDPGLGLRLIYFSYDVKMKEKGDIPEGYSVSREKKERFSLILESASTNQTSMYLCASSLAAGGSTDTQYFGPGTRLTVL.

This clonotype was detected many times. The V gene is TRBV7-9, the J gene TRBJ2-1; 8 bases are a match to TRBD1. The V segment lost 5 bases and the J segment 12 bases; nucleotides outside the gene matches: 12. Looked up from germline, CDR1 is SEHNR and CDR2 is FQNEAQ (reference sequence). The CDR3 consists of 14 residues. The CDR3 region is CASSQTGALGGQFF. The CDR3 coding sequence is TGTGCCAGCAGCCAGACAGGGGCTCTTGGGGGGCAGTTCTTC.

This clonotype was found a few times. The rearrangement uses TRBV4-2 and TRBJ1-3; TRBD1 matches at 8 bases. Germline V CDR1 and CDR2: LGHNA, YNFKEQ. Unmatched junction bases numbered 7, after V lost 0 bases and J lost 0 bases. This CDR3 contains 18 residues. CDR3: CASSQEVHTGGSGNTIYF. CDR3 nucleotide sequence: TGTGCCAGCAGCCAAGAAGTTCATACAGGGGGCTCTGGAAACACCATATATTTT.

This clonotype was recorded only once. V is TRBV7-3 and J is TRBJ1-6, with TRBD1 as a possible D gene (6 bases). The germline V gene encodes CDR1 SGHTA and CDR2 FQGTGA. The CDR3 has 16 residues. V lost 1 base and J lost 7, with 14 bases in between. For the CDR3, the DNA is TGTGCCAGCAGCTTAAGGGGAACAGGGTTGAATTCACCCCTCCACTTT. This encodes CASSLRGTGLNSPLHF.